A selection of T cell receptor beta chains follows, all from one sample in a study of T cell responses to AZD1222 COVID-19 vaccine. Produced via immunoSEQ multiplex PCR; TCRdb's table is partial and in-frame only. The sample contains 150,000 or so clones, around 90% of which appear only once. This specimen consisted of peripheral blood, obtained on day 0 of AZD1222 vaccination. These receptors were obtained from an adult in good health. Both conserved end residues are part of each CDR3. The D gene is left open where the match is weak. Clone size is shown for a subset of rows, as once, few, many or a class of expanded clone.

clone_size j_call v_call d_call cdr3_nt cdr3_aa
once TRBJ1-4 TRBV28 . TGTGCCAGCAGTCTTCCCGCGACTGAAAAACTGTTTTTT CASSLPATEKLFF
. TRBJ1-5 TRBV12-3/TRBV12-4 TRBD1 TGTGCCACCCAGGGGGCTGGGAATCAGCCCCAGCATTTT CATQGAGNQPQHF
. TRBJ2-1 TRBV28 . TGTGCCAGCAGTTCGGAGAATGAGCAGTTCTTC CASSSENEQFF
. TRBJ2-2 TRBV11-3 TRBD1 TGTGCCAGCAGCCGCCGACAGGGGACCACCGGGGAGCTGTTTTTT CASSRRQGTTGELFF
. TRBJ1-2 TRBV30 . TGTGCCTGGACGGCACGGACTGGCTATGGCTACACCTTC CAWTARTGYGYTF
. TRBJ2-1 TRBV5-6 TRBD2 TGTGCCAGCAGCAAGGGACTAGCGGAGGGAGAGCAGTTCTTC CASSKGLAEGEQFF
. TRBJ1-1 TRBV20-1 . TGCAGTGCTAGTTTGGTGGGGGACACTGAAGCTTTCTTT CSASLVGDTEAFF
. TRBJ2-3 TRBV11-3 TRBD1 TGTGCCAGCAGCTTTGACAGGGGGCGCGGGACAGATACGCAGTATTTT CASSFDRGRGTDTQYF
. TRBJ1-1 TRBV18 TRBD1 TGTGCCAGCTCACCCCCCGTCCCGGGACAGGTTCCGGCTTTCTTT CASSPPVPGQVPAFF
. TRBJ1-5 TRBV19 . TGTGCCAGTAGTTCGGTCTCCATGGTGAGCAATCAGCCCCAGCATTTT CASSSVSMVSNQPQHF
. TRBJ2-2 TRBV27 . TGTGCCAGCAGTTTATCGGTCGACACCGGGGAGCTGTTTTTT CASSLSVDTGELFF
. TRBJ1-4 TRBV6-5 TRBD1 TGTGCCAGCAGTTGGACAGGGTGGGATGAAAAACTGTTTTTT CASSWTGWDEKLFF
. TRBJ2-7 TRBV12-3/TRBV12-4 . TGTGCCAGCAAGACGTTCACCTACGAGCAGTACTTC CASKTFTYEQYF
. TRBJ2-3 TRBV6-5 . TGTGCCAGCAGTTACCTAGATACGCAGTATTTT CASSYLDTQYF
. TRBJ1-2 TRBV5-5 TRBD1 TGTGCCAGCAGCTTCCAGGACAGGGGTGTATGGGGCTACACCTTC CASSFQDRGVWGYTF
. TRBJ2-7 TRBV10-3 . TGTGCCATCAAGGGAGCTGATTCCTACGAGCAGTACTTC CAIKGADSYEQYF
. TRBJ2-7 TRBV7-3 TRBD1 TGTGCCAGCAGTACCATGGGACAGGGAGACGAGCAGTACTTC CASSTMGQGDEQYF
. TRBJ1-4 TRBV5-5 . TGTGCCAGCAGCTTGGCTTTCGGGGAAAAACTGTTTTTT CASSLAFGEKLFF